These T cell receptor beta chains were read from a single sample in a study of T cell changes during pregnancy in multiple sclerosis. TCRdb keeps only in-frame clones here, not all; method: immunoSEQ multiplex PCR. The repertoire holds about 8,500 clones, with 70% to 90% as singletons. This sample comprised CD8+ T cells from peripheral blood mononuclear cells, obtained in the first trimester of pregnancy. All receptors derive from a female donor in good health, enrolled as a control in a pregnancy study. CDR3s include the opening cysteine and the closing phenylalanine or tryptophan. Fields, in order: D gene, clone size, J gene, V gene, CDR3 protein, CDR3 DNA. A D gene is named only where the DNA matches it firmly. Some rows have no size entry. The others give once, few or many, or a class for an expanded clone.

>NA|NA|TRBJ2-7|TRBV30
CAWSGENYEQYF
TGTGCCTGGAGTGGGGAGAACTACGAGCAGTACTTC
>NA|NA|TRBJ1-6|TRBV18
CASSPPWGPNTEGSPLHF
TGTGCCAGCTCACCACCGTGGGGGCCGAATACCGAAGGTTCACCCCTCCACTTT
>NA|NA|TRBJ1-1|TRBV10-1
CASRVSQRDTEAFF
TGCGCCAGCAGGGTGTCCCAGCGTGACACTGAAGCTTTCTTT
>NA|NA|TRBJ1-4|TRBV19
CASLPTWGSGEKLFF
TGTGCCAGTCTTCCTACATGGGGCTCAGGCGAAAAACTGTTTTTT
>NA|once|TRBJ2-7|TRBV6-5
CASSPARPYEQYF
TGTGCCAGCAGCCCCGCGCGTCCCTACGAGCAGTACTTC
>NA|NA|TRBJ1-1|TRBV6-4
CASSDEGGGADAFF
TGTGCCAGCAGTGACGAGGGCGGGGGAGCCGACGCTTTCTTT
>TRBD2|NA|TRBJ2-5|TRBV6-4
CASSVAGGEGETQYF
TGTGCCAGCAGCGTAGCGGGGGGCGAGGGAGAGACCCAGTACTTC
>NA|NA|TRBJ1-2|TRBV7-9
CASSPPLDRAYYGYTF
TGTGCCAGCAGCCCCCCCCTTGACAGAGCTTACTATGGCTACACCTTC
>NA|once|TRBJ1-2|TRBV29-1
CSVEEGSIRYTF
TGCAGCGTTGAAGAAGGGAGTATACGCTACACCTTC
>NA|NA|TRBJ2-7|TRBV6-5
CASTYLSEGEQYF
TGTGCCAGCACCTATCTATCCGAGGGCGAGCAGTACTTC
>TRBD1|NA|TRBJ2-2|TRBV27
CASSLLTGGHRLGPAGELFF
TGTGCCAGCAGTTTATTAACAGGGGGCCATCGGCTCGGGCCGGCCGGGGAGCTGTTTTTT